The sequence of this TCR beta chain was determined in a study of T cell repertoires in cytomegalovirus infection. With 1 base clipped from V and 4 bases from J, the junction kept 10 bases outside the gene matches. Germline assignment: CDR1 DFQATT and CDR2 SNEGSKA (reference sequence). The CDR3 sequence is 19 residues long. Study-wide results and caveats: Dominant in the ex vivo response were TCR beta clonotypes restricted by HLA-C and specific for CMV.

Via MiXCR, TCRdb re-called the reads, giving one row per CDR3 protein. The profile shows about 69,000 distinct CDR3 sequences, 25% to 30% of them singletons. On this clonotype itself: Its specificity is unknown.

The chain joins TRBV20-1 to TRBJ2-1; TRBD2 aligns across 16 bases. The sample here was CD8+ T cells from cultured PBMCs, taken from culture after CMV antigen stimulation. This sequence originates from a human donor in good health (CMV status not recorded). Some clones in this sample may be carry-over from other donors' samples. CDR3 sequence (DNA): TGCAGTGCTAGAGCTTCCGGGACTAGCGGGGGGGCGGCGTACAATGAGCAGTTCTTC. This gives the protein CSARASGTSGGAAYNEQFF.